The text below deals with one TCR beta chain. Its matching antigen is unknown. After removal of 3 bases from V and 4 bases from J, the junction contained 11 bases not matched to a gene. Looked up from germline, CDR1 is SGDLS and CDR2 is YYNGEE. CDR3 size: 16 residues. The data belong to a study of cytomegalovirus exposure and HLA in healthy donors. Study as a whole: The same platform was used for the 130 or so validation repertoires as for the approximately 730 first-cohort repertoires, as reported in a later analysis. Study outcomes and limitations: The investigators catalogued 150 or so TCR beta chains as cytomegalovirus-associated.

Profiling relied on immunoSEQ multiplex PCR, and the TCRdb table lists in-frame clones only, not all of them. Of 45,000 or so clones listed, 93% are singletons. The clonotype originates from a woman in her late teens or twenties in good health and CMV-seronegative. Sequenced material: PBMCs. This chain joins TRBV9 and TRBJ1-1; 8 bases agree with TRBD1. The CDR3 here is CASSATAGGGSTEAFF. The DNA of the CDR3 is TGTGCCAGCAGCGCTACCGCAGGGGGCGGGAGCACTGAAGCTTTCTTT.